This T cell receptor beta chain derives from a study of molecular identifiers for immune sequencing clone quantification. Findings of the study overall: Clones with over 20 RNA copies captured over 97% of effector molecules but under 1% of naive ones. Barcode collisions between identical TCR molecules could shrink estimates of highly expanded clone sizes.

Preparation of the bulk TCR libraries relied on previously described methods and listed TCR primers. Each CDR3 protein is one row after TCRdb ran MiXCR on the PCR reads. The table shows about 640,000 distinct CDR3 sequences, with 15% to 20% occurring only once. Naive CD8 T cells, phenotype CD8+CD4-CCR7+CD45RA+, were sorted. Points on this clonotype: Its target is unknown.

The germline CDR1 and CDR2 sequences are SGHRS and YFSETQ. Trimming removed 1 base at V and 3 bases at J, with 10 bases between. The CDR3 totals 14 residues. This receptor was taken from a human donor in good health. Some libraries in this study had Jurkat cell RNA spiked in. J is TRBJ1-1 and V is TRBV5-1; D not certain. Sequenced sample: naive CD8+ T cells from blood, with Jurkat cell RNA spiked in. Regarding subset: FACS-sorted CD8+CD4-CCR7+CD45RA+ naive T cells. CDR3 DNA: TGCGCCAGCAGCTTGCTCCGAGCATACACTGAAGCTTTCTTT. This encodes CASSLLRAYTEAFF.